This TCR beta chain was captured in a study of identical twins. In TCRdb, the 5' RACE reads were re-called with MiXCR into one record per CDR3 protein. The sample holds some 240,000 distinct CDR3 sequences, roughly 8% seen once. General study findings and limits: Donors were not followed over many years; analysis was cross-sectional. The presence of invariant MAIT and iNKT cells could partly confound analyses of zero-insertion sequences. The degree of excess twin sharing was weaker in beta out-of-frame sequences. Clonotypes of the beta chain that were abundant in cord blood carried fewer insertions (memory repertoires showed none).

In this sample, this clonotype turned up many times. Its antigen is not known. CDR3 length: 13 amino acids. The germline V gene encodes CDR1 SQVTM and CDR2 ANQGSEA. V lost 7 bases, J lost 4 bases, and 8 bases stayed unmatched. These data were also reused for a study on yellow fever vaccine responses in identical twins.

Specimen: CD8+ T cells sorted from blood. The origin of this receptor is a young woman in good health. The chain combines TRBV29-1 with TRBJ2-7; 9 nucleotides match TRBD1. The CDR3 region has the DNA TGCAGCGCGGGACAGGGTTTGGATTACGAGCAGTACTTC. Its protein product is CSAGQGLDYEQYF.